This T cell receptor beta chain is from a study of blood T cell repertoires in COVID-19. Turning to the study itself: PBMCs, B-cell-depleted T cells, or T cells were the source of the cDNA or gDNA that made up the material.

The CDR3 loop spans 13 amino acids. V gave up 3 bases and J gave up 8 bases, with 13 bases separating them. Germline V lookup: CDR1 MNHEY, CDR2 SMNVEV (reference sequence). This clone appeared a few times. Other DNA sequences in the same sample also yield this CDR3. The table came from immunoSEQ multiplex PCR; TCRdb's copy has only in-frame clones and leaves some out. The sample holds approximately 150,000 clones, approximately 80% seen once. The chain links TRBV27 to TRBJ1-2; possibly TRBD1 for D (5 bases). The source is a man aged 40-50 years who had recovered from COVID-19. Sequenced sample: PBMCs or T cells enriched from blood (not recorded which). The CDR3 DNA reads TGTGCCAGCAGTTTTTGGCAGGGAGGGGGCTACACCTTC. Its protein product is CASSFWQGGGYTF.